This T cell receptor (beta chain) is drawn from a study of OX40 agonist ivuxolimab in advanced cancers. This clone came up once. Its antigen is currently unknown. Autoimmune disease history or systemic immunosuppression led to patients being barred. The table came from immunoSEQ multiplex PCR; TCRdb's copy has only in-frame clones and leaves some out. The table has approximately 45,000 clones, 85% to 95% seen once. General study results and limits: Blood T cells, both CD4+ and CD8+, expanded clonally by week 6 at 0.1 to 3.0 mg/kg.

Looked up from germline, CDR1 is MNHEY and CDR2 is SVGAGI. Trimming removed 5 bases from V and 4 bases from J; junction bases left unmatched: 7. The CDR3 covers 15 residues. Sample: CD4+ or CD8+ T cells sorted from blood, taken in a trial of the OX40 agonist ivuxolimab. The receptor comes from an adult with an advanced solid tumor such as melanoma, head and neck, liver or kidney cancer. The chain has TRBV6-5 and TRBJ2-1; 8 bases are shared with TRBD1. Here the CDR3 reads CASSTGDRGYNEQFF. The CDR3 region has the DNA TGTGCCAGCAGTACGGGAGACAGGGGTTACAATGAGCAGTTCTTC.